The 24 T cell receptor beta chains below all came from one sample that was sequenced in a study of beta chain features in type 1 diabetes. Sequencing targeted expressed TCRB transcripts, as all isolated RNA had been reverse transcribed. Libraries were prepared by immunoSEQ multiplex PCR; TCRdb keeps only in-frame clonotypes and omits some of them. The sample holds 160,000 or so clones, over 8.5% seen once. Sequenced material: central memory CD4+ T cells from blood. The receptors come from a man aged 18 to 30 in good health.

The sample holds a few counts of this clone. The rearrangement links TRBV2 to TRBJ2-5, with 7 bases aligning to TRBD1. Germline CDR1 reads SNHLY; CDR2 reads FYNNEI. Trimming cost V 6 bases and J 12 bases; bases outside gene matches: 10. The CDR3 consists of 12 residues. Here the CDR3 DNA reads TGTGCCAGCAGGCCGGACAGGCCCCCTGAGTACTTC. This translates into CASRPDRPPEYF.

This chain uses TRBV7-2 with TRBJ1-1, with 7 positions matching TRBD1. V dropped 6 bases and J dropped 4; count of bases not matched to a gene: 8. This CDR3 comprises 14 residues. Per germline, CDR1 SGHTA and CDR2 FQGNSA. The DNA for the CDR3 is TGTGCCAGCAGGACAGGGACGCCTGGCACTGAAGCTTTCTTT. It specifies CASRTGTPGTEAFF.

Details on this clone: The germline gene is not matched at one end of the junction; a read error may be the cause. V usage is TRBV2 and J usage is TRBJ2-3; TRBD1 matches at 9 bases. CDR3 length equals 16 residues. The germline V gene encodes CDR1 SNHLY and CDR2 FYNNEI. In DNA form, the CDR3 reads TGTGCCAGCAGCGAAGACAGGGGGAGGTTCGCAGATACGCAGTATTTT. Encoded protein: CASSEDRGRFADTQYF.

This clone was seen only a few times. The rearrangement uses TRBV19 and TRBJ2-1, with 9 bases identical to TRBD2. The V gene's germline CDR1 is LNHDA and CDR2 SQIVND (reference sequence). The ends lost 5 bases at V and 1 base at J; junction bases unmatched: 6. CDR3 length equals 16 residues. This CDR3 is CASSAHSGRSYNEQFF. CDR3 DNA sequence: TGTGCCAGTAGTGCTCATAGCGGGAGATCCTACAATGAGCAGTTCTTC. The variable domain in full, with the rest retrieved from reference TRBV19 and TRBJ2-1, is DGGITQSPKYLFRKEGQNVTLSCEQNLNHDAMYWYRQDPGQGLRLIYYSQIVNDFQKGDIAEGYSVSREKKESFPLTVTSAQKNPTAFYLCASSAHSGRSYNEQFFGPGTRLTVL.

CDR3 in amino acids: CASSLALATYNEQFF. The DNA for the CDR3 is TGTGCCAGCAGCTTGGCACTAGCGACCTACAATGAGCAGTTCTTC. V and J are TRBV5-4 and TRBJ2-1; 7 bases are a match to TRBD2. CDR3 length: 15 residues. The V gene end was trimmed by 0 bases and the J gene end by 2 bases; junction bases not matched to a gene: 2. Germline V gene data show CDR1 as SGHNT and CDR2 as YYREEE (reference sequence).

This clone showed up just a few times. V usage is TRBV5-4 and J usage is TRBJ2-1; D is perhaps TRBD1 or TRBD2 (5 bases each). CDR3 length: 15 amino acids. Trimming stripped 1 base from V and 7 bases from J, with 15 bases between. In germline, CDR1 is SGHNT, CDR2 YYREEE (reference sequence). The CDR3 DNA reads as TGTGCCAGCAGCTTGTCGCTGGGCAGGGAGAATGAGCAGTTCTTC. Its protein product is CASSLSLGRENEQFF.

The V call is TRBV6-6, the J call TRBJ2-1; 7 bases agree with TRBD1. This CDR3 has 12 residues. Losses at the gene ends were 5 bases for V and 15 bases for J; bases not matched to a gene: 10. Germline V gives CDR1 MNHNY, CDR2 SVGAGI (reference sequence). As DNA, the CDR3 is TGTGCCAGCAGTGAGTACAGGGGTTTAACGTTCTTC. Translated: CASSEYRGLTFF.

This clone has only a few counts. The chain links TRBV5-1 to TRBJ2-3, with 8 bases lining up with TRBD1. This CDR3 has 17 amino acids. V shed 3 bases and J 2 bases; nucleotides not matched to a gene: 11. Germline V gene lookup returns CDR1 SGHRS and CDR2 YFSETQ. As DNA, the CDR3 is TGCGCCAGCAGCTCGGGCCCCCGGACAGGGCTCACAGATACGCAGTATTTT. Its protein is CASSSGPRTGLTDTQYF.

The chain has TRBV7-8 and TRBJ2-3; D is unclear. Trimming took 2 bases from V and 2 from J, leaving 8 bases between them. The germline gives CDR1 SGHVS, CDR2 FQNEAQ. The CDR3 covers 14 residues. This chain's CDR3 is CASSLTRATDTQYF. CDR3 bases: TGTGCCAGCAGCTTAACAAGGGCCACAGATACGCAGTATTTT.

This clone appeared a few times. The V gene is TRBV7-2, the J gene TRBJ2-3; 7 nucleotides align to TRBD1. V shed 1 base and J 1 base; nucleotides not matched to a gene: 8. The CDR3 is 17 residues long. The germline V gene has CDR1 SGHTA and CDR2 FQGNSA. Here the CDR3 reads CASSLGGGRGGTDTQYF. For the CDR3, the DNA is TGTGCCAGCAGCTTAGGAGGGGGCAGGGGAGGCACAGATACGCAGTATTTT.

This clone was counted between two and nine times. The rearrangement joins TRBV27 to TRBJ2-2, with 7 bases lining up with TRBD1. Germline loops: CDR1 MNHEY, CDR2 SMNVEV (reference sequence). The CDR3 loop spans 15 amino acids. Germline trimming cut 5 bases from V and 2 bases from J; bases unmatched to any gene: 5. This chain's CDR3 is CASSPRDRNTGELFF. The DNA of the CDR3 is TGTGCCAGCAGTCCCCGGGACAGAAACACCGGGGAGCTGTTTTTT.

Judged by abundance, this clone is medium-sized. This sequence joins TRBV7-9 and TRBJ2-1, with TRBD2 matching over 7 bases. V gave up 5 bases and J gave up 6 bases; unmatched junction bases: 13. This CDR3 comprises 16 residues. From germline, CDR1 is SEHNR and CDR2 FQNEAQ (reference sequence). CDR3 coding DNA: TGTGCCAGCAGCCTTCGGCGGGCGGGGGATCCCAATGAGCAGTTCTTC. Amino acid sequence: CASSLRRAGDPNEQFF.

This clone appeared a few times. V and J are TRBV7-2 and TRBJ2-1; maybe TRBD2 (5 bases). CDR1 is SGHTA and CDR2 is FQGNSA in the germline V gene. V was pared by 3 bases and J by 4 bases, with 16 bases between. The length of the CDR3 is 16 residues. For the CDR3, the DNA is TGTGCCAGCAGCTTTTATGGGCGCGGGCCGTACAATGAGCAGTTCTTC. Its translation: CASSFYGRGPYNEQFF. Filled out from reference TRBV7-2 and TRBJ2-1, the complete variable domain reads GAGVSQSPSNKVTEKGKDVELRCDPISGHTALYWYRQSLGQGLEFLIYFQGNSAPDKSGLPSDRFSAERTGGSVSTLTIQRTQQEDSAVYLCASSFYGRGPYNEQFFGPGTRLTVL.

This clone was detected only a few times. Compared with germline, one end of the junction differs, possibly owing to a read error. The V gene is TRBV20-1, the J gene TRBJ2-1; no reliable D call. CDR1 and CDR2 (germline): DFQATT, SNEGSKA (reference sequence). This CDR3 comprises 11 residues. The CDR3 spells CSADSFNEQFF. The CDR3 DNA sequence: TGCAGTGCTGACTCCTTCAATGAGCAGTTCTTC.

This clone was observed a few times. V is TRBV28 and J is TRBJ2-1; a possible D gene is TRBD2 (10 bases). The CDR3 runs 19 residues. Germline V gene data show CDR1 as MDHEN and CDR2 as SYDVKM. V was cut by 7 bases and J by 8 bases, with 33 bases left in between. As DNA, the CDR3 is TGTGCCAGCACGGTTGGACAGGGGATGATCAGCGGGAGGGCCTATGAGCAGTTCTTC. Its translation: CASTVGQGMISGRAYEQFF.

The rearrangement links TRBV28 to TRBJ2-7, with a tentative D call TRBD2 (5 bases). Per germline, CDR1 MDHEN and CDR2 SYDVKM. V was cut by 6 bases and J by 3 bases, with 15 bases left in between. This CDR3 contains 14 residues. The CDR3 DNA sequence: TGTGCCAGCAGCTTCGATTTCCGGGACTACGAGCAGTACTTC. Protein product: CASSFDFRDYEQYF. Based on the CDR3 plus reference TRBV28 and TRBJ2-7, the full variable domain is DVKVTQSSRYLVKRTGEKVFLECVQDMDHENMFWYRQDPGLGLRLIYFSYDVKMKEKGDIPEGYSVSREKKERFSLILESASTNQTSMYLCASSFDFRDYEQYFGPGTRLTVT.

This clone has only a few counts. This chain links TRBV28 with TRBJ2-1; the D is unclear. Trimming took off 2 bases at V and 9 bases at J, with 5 bases between the two ends. This CDR3 has 11 amino acids. Germline loops: CDR1 MDHEN, CDR2 SYDVKM. CDR3 amino acids: CASSLRTEQFF. CDR3 nucleotides: TGTGCCAGCAGTTTAAGGACTGAGCAGTTCTTC.

The chain's CDR3 is CASSQTGVGANVLTF. The CDR3, as DNA: TGTGCCAGCAGCCAAACAGGGGTCGGGGCCAACGTCCTGACTTTC. The V and J genes are TRBV27 and TRBJ2-6; 7 positions agree with TRBD1. Germline V lookup: CDR1 MNHEY, CDR2 SMNVEV (reference sequence). V was clipped by 6 bases and J by 4 bases; unmatched bases: 6. There are 15 residues in the CDR3.

This clone appeared a few times. The gene calls are TRBV5-1 and TRBJ2-7, with 9 bases fitting TRBD2. The end of the DNA fits TRBJ2-5 better, so the J call may be wrong. Germline values: CDR1 SGHRS, CDR2 YFSETQ. CDR3 length: 15 residues. Here the CDR3 reads CASSPRTSAKETQYF. CDR3 DNA: TGCGCCAGCAGTCCCCGGACTAGCGCGAAAGAGACCCAGTACTTC.

This CDR3 is CASSLVDSSYEQYF. Written as DNA, the CDR3 is TGCGCCAGCAGCTTGGTTGACAGTTCCTACGAGCAGTACTTC. The chain has TRBV5-1 and TRBJ2-7, with D perhaps matching TRBD1 (5 bases). The CDR3 length is 14 residues. Germline lookup yields CDR1 SGHRS and CDR2 YFSETQ. With 0 bases removed from V and 1 base from J, the gap between germline ends came to 8 bases.

The chain carries TRBV6-1 and TRBJ2-7; possible D gene TRBD1, 6 bases. Germline CDR1 and CDR2: MNHNS and SASEGT. The CDR3 covers 14 residues. V was clipped by 6 bases and J by 4 bases, with 16 bases between them. The CDR3 loop reads CASSLRQGRYEQYF. The CDR3 DNA is TGTGCCAGCAGCCTCCGGCAGGGGCGGTACGAGCAGTACTTC.

The chain links TRBV11-2 to TRBJ2-5, with D possibly matching TRBD2 (5 bases). The CDR3 covers 15 residues. V lost 2 bases and J 10 bases, leaving 20 bases between the germline ends. CDR1 and CDR2 (germline): SGHAT, FQNNGV. The CDR3, as DNA: TGTGCCAGCAGCTTAAGTCAAACCTTGTCGGCGGGCCAGTACTTC. Its protein product is CASSLSQTLSAGQYF.

The chain links TRBV2 to TRBJ1-6; D remains ambiguous. The CDR3 is 13 residues long. In germline, CDR1 is SNHLY, CDR2 FYNNEI. Trimming stripped 7 bases from V and 10 bases from J, with 14 bases between. Here the CDR3 DNA reads TGTGCCAGCAAGGACGGCGAGAGGTCACCCCTCCACTTT. It codes for CASKDGERSPLHF.

This clone was seen a few times. The chain recombines TRBV5-1 with TRBJ2-7; 8 nucleotides line up with TRBD1. Trimming took 4 bases from V and 6 from J; bases not matched to a gene: 6. Germline V gene data show CDR1 as SGHRS and CDR2 as YFSETQ. The CDR3 totals 13 residues. This chain's CDR3 is CASSLGTGSEQYF. Written as DNA, the CDR3 is TGCGCCAGCAGCCTCGGGACAGGAAGCGAGCAGTACTTC.